The present T cell receptor beta chain was sequenced within a study of early T cells in non-severe SARS-CoV-2 infection. CDR1 is SGHTA, CDR2 FQGNSA, per germline. The CDR3 loop spans 18 amino acids. With 1 base removed from V and 2 bases from J, the gap between germline ends came to 20 bases. This clonotype has a handful of counts. Via MiXCR, TCRdb re-called the 5' RACE reads, giving one row per CDR3 protein. The sample holds about 94,000 distinct CDR3 sequences; 13% are singletons and the top ten take approximately 2.4%. Sequencing was done on a sample of whole blood. This TCR was sampled from an adult who was a healthcare worker with PCR-confirmed SARS-CoV-2 infection or an uninfected control (not recorded which). The rearrangement uses TRBV7-2 and TRBJ1-2, with D perhaps TRBD1 (5 bases). The CDR3 bases are TGTGCCAGCAGCTTAGACATTTGGGGCAGGCCGGGAAACTATGGCTACACCTTC. This sequence encodes CASSLDIWGRPGNYGYTF.